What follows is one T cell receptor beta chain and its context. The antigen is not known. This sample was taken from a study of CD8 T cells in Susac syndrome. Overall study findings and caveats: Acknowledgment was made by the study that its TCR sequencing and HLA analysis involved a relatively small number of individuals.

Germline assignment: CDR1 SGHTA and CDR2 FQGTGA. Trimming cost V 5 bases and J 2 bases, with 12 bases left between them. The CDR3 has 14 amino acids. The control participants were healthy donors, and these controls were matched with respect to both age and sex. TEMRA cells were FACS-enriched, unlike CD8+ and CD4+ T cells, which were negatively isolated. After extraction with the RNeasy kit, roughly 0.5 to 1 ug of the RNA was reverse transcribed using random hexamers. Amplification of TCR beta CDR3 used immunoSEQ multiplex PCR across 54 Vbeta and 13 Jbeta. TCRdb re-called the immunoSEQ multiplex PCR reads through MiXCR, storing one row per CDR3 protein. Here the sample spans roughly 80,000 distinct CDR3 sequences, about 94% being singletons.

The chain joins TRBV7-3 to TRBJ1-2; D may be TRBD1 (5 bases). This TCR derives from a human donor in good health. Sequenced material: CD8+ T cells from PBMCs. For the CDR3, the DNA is TGTGCCAGCAGCCCAAGGGACGGCAACTATGGCTACACCTTC. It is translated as CASSPRDGNYGYTF.